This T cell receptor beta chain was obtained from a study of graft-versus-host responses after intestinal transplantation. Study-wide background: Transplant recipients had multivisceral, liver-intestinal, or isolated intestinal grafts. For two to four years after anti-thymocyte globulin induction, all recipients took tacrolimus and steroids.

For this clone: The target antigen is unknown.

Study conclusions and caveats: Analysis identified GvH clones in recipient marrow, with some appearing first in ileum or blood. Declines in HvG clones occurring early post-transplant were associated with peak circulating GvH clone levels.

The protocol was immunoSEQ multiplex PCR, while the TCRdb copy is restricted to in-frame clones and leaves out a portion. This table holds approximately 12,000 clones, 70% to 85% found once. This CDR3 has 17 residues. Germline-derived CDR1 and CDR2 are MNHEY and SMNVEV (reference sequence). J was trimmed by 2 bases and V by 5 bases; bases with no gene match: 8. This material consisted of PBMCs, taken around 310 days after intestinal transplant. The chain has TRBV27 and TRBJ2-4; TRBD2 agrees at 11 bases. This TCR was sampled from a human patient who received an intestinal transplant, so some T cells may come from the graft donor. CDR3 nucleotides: TGTGCCAGCAGTCTACTAGCGGGAGATGGGACCAAAAACATTCAGTACTTC. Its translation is CASSLLAGDGTKNIQYF.